A single sample gave rise to the 23 T cell receptor beta chains below, sequenced in a study of shared clonotypes between healthy human individuals (dated by TCRdb to about 2020). The method behind the library was the immunoSEQ multiplex PCR assay. TCRdb mirrors the immuneACCESS table, restricted to in-frame sequences. Some clones are absent from its copies; in checked studies, under half trace to an unresolved V gene, and the reason for the others is unknown. This sample holds hundreds of thousands of clones; around 72% were observed only once. Approximately 1.6% of the sample is in the top ten clones. The sample consisted of memory CD4+ T cells sorted from blood. The cell subset or site label, read with the paper, signifies: CD45RA-negative fraction. Receptors originate from a woman aged 25-40 years in good health.

The J gene is TRBJ1-2, the V gene TRBV5-4, with 8 bases that match TRBD1. The V and J ends lost 4 bases and 7 bases, in that order; junction bases with no gene match: 9. The CDR3 runs to 14 residues. Per germline, CDR1 SGHNT and CDR2 YYREEE (reference sequence). CDR3 sequence reads: CASSIDRGIGGYTF. In DNA form, the CDR3 reads TGTGCCAGCAGCATTGACAGGGGAATCGGTGGCTACACCTTC. Supplemented by reference TRBV5-4 and TRBJ1-2, the full variable domain reads ETGVTQSPTHLIKTRGQQVTLRCSSQSGHNTVSWYQQALGQGPQFIFQYYREEENGRGNFPPRFSGLQFPNYSSELNVNALELDDSALYLCASSIDRGIGGYTFGSGTRLTVV.

The CDR3 protein is CASSDPGTANTDTQYF. The CDR3 DNA follows: TGTGCCAGCAGCGATCCCGGGACAGCTAACACAGATACGCAGTATTTT. V gene TRBV5-5 combines with J gene TRBJ2-3, with 7 bases matching TRBD1. This CDR3 is built from 16 residues. J lost 2 bases, V lost 4 bases, and 10 bases had no gene match. Germline CDR1 is SGHKS and CDR2 is YYEKEE (reference sequence). Together with reference TRBV5-5 and TRBJ2-3, the CDR3 gives the full variable domain: DAGVTQSPTHLIKTRGQQVTLRCSPISGHKSVSWYQQVLGQGPQFIFQYYEKEERGRGNFPDRFSARQFPNYSSELNVNALLLGDSALYLCASSDPGTANTDTQYFGPGTRLTVL.

The table lists this clone with a few counts. The V call is TRBV19, the J call TRBJ1-5, with TRBD1 matching 8 bases. J gave up 6 bases and V 11 bases, and 21 bases lay outside the gene matches. CDR3 size: 17 residues. The germline gives CDR1 LNHDA, CDR2 SQIVND (reference sequence). CDR3 nucleotide sequence: TGTGCCTCAAACCCCGCCACGACAGGGGTAGGTTCTCAGCCCCAGCATTTT. Its translation: CASNPATTGVGSQPQHF.

Ten or more counts support this clone. This rearrangement joins TRBV6-4 to TRBJ2-3, with D possibly being TRBD1 or TRBD2 (5 bases each). Trimming removed 6 bases from V and 4 bases from J, with 14 bases in between. The CDR3 has 14 residues. Germline loops: CDR1 MRHNA, CDR2 SNTAGT. CDR3 protein: CASSRDLIADTQYF. The DNA of the CDR3 is TGTGCCAGCAGCCGGGACCTGATCGCAGATACGCAGTATTTT.

This clone was picked up many times. The V and J genes are TRBV5-1 and TRBJ1-1; D is unclear. The CDR3 has 15 amino acids. Germline CDR1 and CDR2: SGHRS and YFSETQ. V lost 0 bases, J lost 0 bases, and 9 bases lay in between. The CDR3 DNA reads TGCGCCAGCAGCTTGGGAGTGACGATGAACACTGAAGCTTTCTTT. It specifies CASSLGVTMNTEAFF.

The chain has TRBV4-1 and TRBJ2-1; D unresolved. Deletions cut 0 bases from V and 5 bases from J, with 8 bases between. The CDR3 is 14 residues long. Germline V gene data show CDR1 as MGHRA and CDR2 as YSYEKL. CDR3 amino acids: CASSQEPRDNEQFF. The CDR3 coding sequence is TGCGCCAGCAGCCAAGAACCTAGGGACAATGAGCAGTTCTTC.

The chain uses TRBV29-1 and TRBJ2-1; 9 nucleotides match TRBD1. Losses at the gene ends were 3 bases for V and 5 bases for J; bases not matched to a gene: 14. The CDR3 runs 17 residues. Germline CDR1 SQVTM, CDR2 ANQGSEA. CDR3 DNA: TGCAGCGTTGAGTTACGGAATGTGGGACAGGGAAACAATGAGCAGTTCTTC. Translating gives CSVELRNVGQGNNEQFF.

This clone has just one count. The chain links TRBV11-2 to TRBJ1-1; D gene ambiguous. Germline CDR1 and CDR2: SGHAT and FQNNGV. There are 10 residues in the CDR3. V gave up 5 bases and J gave up 7 bases, with 5 bases separating them. This CDR3 is CASSRIEAFF. CDR3 DNA sequence: TGTGCCAGCAGCCGGATTGAAGCTTTCTTT. Full variable domain (remainder filled in from reference TRBV11-2 and TRBJ1-1): EAGVAQSPRYKIIEKRQSVAFWCNPISGHATLYWYQQILGQGPKLLIQFQNNGVVDDSQLPKDRFSAERLKGVDSTLKIQPAKLEDSAVYLCASSRIEAFFGQGTRLTVV.

The sample holds a few counts of this clone. The chain employs TRBV19 and TRBJ2-7, with a weak D call TRBD2 (6 bases). Trimming pared 3 bases from V and 1 base from J, leaving 10 bases between. Germline loops: CDR1 LNHDA, CDR2 SQIVND (reference sequence). The CDR3 covers 14 residues. The CDR3 DNA follows: TGTGCCAGTAGTATTAGCGGCGCTTCCTACGAGCAGTACTTC. This translates into CASSISGASYEQYF.

The rearrangement uses TRBV5-1 and TRBJ1-1; tentatively, D is TRBD1 (5 bases). The CDR3 extends over 13 amino acids. Per germline, CDR1 SGHRS and CDR2 YFSETQ. The V end was cut by 2 bases, the J end by 5 bases, with 10 bases between. CDR3 residues: CASSFRGGTEAFF. CDR3 coding DNA: TGCGCCAGCAGCTTCCGGGGCGGAACTGAAGCTTTCTTT.

This sequence joins TRBV6-5 and TRBJ2-4; the D gene is possibly TRBD1 (6 bases). V lost 6 bases, J lost 3 bases, and 15 bases lay in between. Germline-derived CDR1 and CDR2 are MNHEY and SVGAGI. This CDR3 has 15 residues. The CDR3 spells CASSLTGSNKNIQYF. CDR3 nucleotides: TGTGCCAGCAGCCTGACAGGTTCCAACAAAAACATTCAGTACTTC.

CDR3 amino acids: CASSEGQRARTDTQYF. The CDR3 DNA sequence: TGCGCCAGCAGTGAGGGACAGCGGGCCCGCACAGATACGCAGTATTTT. The V and J genes are TRBV4-1 and TRBJ2-3; the D gene is possibly TRBD1 (7 bases). This CDR3 is built from 16 residues. The germline V gene has CDR1 MGHRA and CDR2 YSYEKL. Trimming pared 6 bases from V and 1 base from J, leaving 17 bases between.

In this sample, this clone turned up once. The V gene is TRBV6-6, the J gene TRBJ1-2; no definite D call. V was cut by 2 bases and J by 5 bases, with 18 bases left in between. Germline V gene data show CDR1 as MNHNY and CDR2 as SVGAGI (reference sequence). The CDR3 is 16 amino acids. The CDR3 protein is CASSYQTEPSVYGYTF. The CDR3 DNA is TGTGCCAGCAGTTACCAGACGGAGCCCAGCGTGTATGGCTACACCTTC.

In DNA form, the CDR3 reads TGTGCCAGCAGTACATATCAGGGCCCCTACGAGCAGTACTTC. Translation: CASSTYQGPYEQYF. The chain is built from TRBV27 and TRBJ2-7; a possible D gene is TRBD1 (5 bases). CDR3 size: 14 residues. The germline CDR1 and CDR2 sequences are MNHEY and SMNVEV (reference sequence). Deletions cut 5 bases from V and 2 bases from J, with 13 bases between.

A word on this clone: A far larger clone is one nucleotide away, so this likely arose from a read error. At the DNA level, this CDR3 is encoded by other sequences in the same sample as well. The gene calls are TRBV27 and TRBJ2-7; 8 nucleotides align to TRBD1. Germline loops: CDR1 MNHEY, CDR2 SMNVEV (reference sequence). This CDR3 spans 13 amino acids. The V segment lost 5 bases and the J segment 2 bases; nucleotides outside the gene matches: 2. CDR3 nucleotides: TGTGCCAGCAGTCTACAGGGGGCCTACGAGCAGTACTTC. Translation gives CASSLQGAYEQYF.

The CDR3 sequence is CASSVAQGWTYEQYF. For the CDR3, the DNA is TGTGCCAGCAGCGTAGCCCAGGGGTGGACCTACGAGCAGTACTTC. This chain links TRBV9 with TRBJ2-7; TRBD1 might be the D (6 bases). V lost 0 bases and J 2 bases, leaving 12 bases between the germline ends. Germline V lookup: CDR1 SGDLS, CDR2 YYNGEE. The CDR3 extends over 15 amino acids. Full variable domain (missing parts from reference TRBV9 and TRBJ2-7): DSGVTQTPKHLITATGQRVTLRCSPRSGDLSVYWYQQSLDQGLQFLIQYYNGEERAKGNILERFSAQQFPDLHSELNLSSLELGDSALYFCASSVAQGWTYEQYFGPGTRLTVT.

Note on this clone: A read error is likely here: a far larger clone is one base away. The V and J genes are TRBV28 and TRBJ2-7; the D is unclear. The germline V gene has CDR1 MDHEN and CDR2 SYDVKM. CDR3 size: 12 residues. The CDR3 is CASSFSPYKQYF. The CDR3 nucleotides are TGTGCCAGCAGTTTCTCCCCCTACAAGCAGTACTTC.

This sequence joins TRBV25-1 and TRBJ2-7, with D possibly being TRBD1 (6 bases). This CDR3 region has 14 residues. V lost 6 bases to trimming and J lost 4 bases, with 16 bases between them. Germline values: CDR1 MGHDK, CDR2 SYGVNS. The CDR3 sequence: CASRGDRNFYEQYF. CDR3 nucleotide sequence: TGTGCCAGCAGGGGAGACAGGAACTTTTACGAGCAGTACTTC.

The chain links TRBV28 to TRBJ2-3; weak D call: TRBD2 (6 bases). Germline V CDR1 and CDR2: MDHEN, SYDVKM. The CDR3 is made up of 14 amino acids. V lost 6 bases, J lost 6 bases, and 16 bases lay in between. DNA for the CDR3: TGTGCCAGCAGGGGGGGACCCACCATGGATACGCAGTATTTT. Protein product: CASRGGPTMDTQYF.

This clone has a count of ten or more. This chain links TRBV7-8 with TRBJ2-1, with 11 bases lining up with TRBD2. The CDR3 loop spans 15 amino acids. The J segment lost 9 bases and the V segment lost 3 bases, leaving 7 bases of the junction unmatched. Germline-derived CDR1 and CDR2 are SGHVS and FQNEAQ. Written as DNA, the CDR3 is TGTGCCAGCAGCTTCCGGGTGCTAGCGGGAGGTGAGCAGTTCTTC. Translating gives CASSFRVLAGGEQFF.

J is TRBJ2-2 and V is TRBV27; D is perhaps TRBD1 (5 bases). The CDR3 totals 14 residues. The V gene's germline CDR1 is MNHEY and CDR2 SMNVEV (reference sequence). V lost 6 bases to trimming and J lost 1 base, with 9 bases between them. CDR3 sequence reads: CASRIGQNTGELFF. Here the CDR3 DNA reads TGTGCCAGCAGGATCGGACAGAACACCGGGGAGCTGTTTTTT.

The rearrangement joins TRBV6-1 to TRBJ2-2; the match to TRBD1 covers 7 bases. J lost 0 bases, V lost 6 bases, and 4 bases had no gene match. This CDR3 is built from 15 residues. Per germline, CDR1 MNHNS and CDR2 SASEGT. The CDR3 region is CASRTGQPNTGELFF. The CDR3 DNA is TGTGCCAGCAGAACGGGACAGCCGAACACCGGGGAGCTGTTTTTT.

This clone came up many times. The rearrangement links TRBV7-6 to TRBJ1-3, with a possible D match to TRBD1 (5 bases). This CDR3 region has 16 residues. CDR1 is SGHVS, CDR2 FNYEAQ, per germline. Trimming left V 5 bases short and J 3 bases short, with 17 bases between. CDR3 DNA: TGTGCCAGCAGCCCCTCCAGTCAGGGAGGTGGAAACACCATATATTTT. Translation: CASSPSSQGGGNTIYF.